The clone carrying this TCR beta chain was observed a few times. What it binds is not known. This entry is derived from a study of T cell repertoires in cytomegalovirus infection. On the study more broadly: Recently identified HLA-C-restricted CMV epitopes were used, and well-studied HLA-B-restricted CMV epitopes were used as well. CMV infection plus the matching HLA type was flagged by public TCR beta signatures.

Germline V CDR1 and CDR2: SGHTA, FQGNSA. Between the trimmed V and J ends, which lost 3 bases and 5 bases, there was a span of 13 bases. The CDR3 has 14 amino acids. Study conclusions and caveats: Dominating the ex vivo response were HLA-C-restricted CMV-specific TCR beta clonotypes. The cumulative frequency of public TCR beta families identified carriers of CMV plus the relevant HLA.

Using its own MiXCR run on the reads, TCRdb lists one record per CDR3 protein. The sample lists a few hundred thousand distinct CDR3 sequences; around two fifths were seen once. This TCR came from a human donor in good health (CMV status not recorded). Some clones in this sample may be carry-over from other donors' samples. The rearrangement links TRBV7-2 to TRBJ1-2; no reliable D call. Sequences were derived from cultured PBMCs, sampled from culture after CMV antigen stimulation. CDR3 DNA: TGTGCCAGCAGCTTGTCACCACTTGGGTATGGCTACACCTTC. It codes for CASSLSPLGYGYTF.